Listed below are T cell receptor beta chains from one sample, sequenced in a study of OX40 agonist ivuxolimab in advanced cancers. Measured with immunoSEQ multiplex PCR; TCRdb has only the in-frame clones, and not every one. The sample contains about 34,000 clones, 92% of which appear only once. This specimen was CD4+ or CD8+ T cells sorted from blood, taken in a trial of the OX40 agonist ivuxolimab. These receptors came from an adult with an advanced solid tumor such as melanoma, head and neck, liver or kidney cancer. CDR3s leave out the opening cysteine and the closing phenylalanine or tryptophan. Some rows have no size entry. The others give once, few or many, or a class for an expanded clone.

v_gene: TRBV28; abundance: -; j_gene: TRBJ2-3; CDR3aa: ATSQGGTDTQY
v_gene: TRBV5-4; abundance: -; j_gene: TRBJ2-1; CDR3aa: ASSAGLVESYNEQF
v_gene: TRBV28; abundance: -; j_gene: TRBJ2-7; CDR3aa: ASSLEDPRYEQY
v_gene: TRBV30; abundance: -; j_gene: TRBJ2-5; CDR3aa: AWSVGETQY
v_gene: TRBV5-6; abundance: -; j_gene: TRBJ1-2; CDR3aa: ASSTVGQGGRYGYT
v_gene: TRBV12-5; abundance: -; j_gene: TRBJ2-5; CDR3aa: ASGLRETQY
v_gene: TRBV6-1; abundance: -; j_gene: TRBJ2-7; CDR3aa: ASSRQVGEQY
v_gene: TRBV2; abundance: -; j_gene: TRBJ2-1; CDR3aa: ASKLGLAGGSSYNEQF
v_gene: TRBV7-9; abundance: -; j_gene: TRBJ1-1; CDR3aa: ASSLTSYGNTEAF
v_gene: TRBV18; abundance: -; j_gene: TRBJ1-1; CDR3aa: ASSPGRGRPEAF
v_gene: TRBV9; abundance: -; j_gene: TRBJ2-7; CDR3aa: ASSVDGIGLEQY
v_gene: TRBV5-1; abundance: -; j_gene: TRBJ1-2; CDR3aa: ASSPYRQGDGYT
v_gene: TRBV6-5; abundance: -; j_gene: TRBJ2-3; CDR3aa: ASSTADLGTDTQY
v_gene: TRBV4-1; abundance: -; j_gene: TRBJ2-3; CDR3aa: ASSSVLAGSTDTQY
v_gene: TRBV30; abundance: few; j_gene: TRBJ1-5; CDR3aa: AWSRAWDQPQH
v_gene: TRBV6-5; abundance: -; j_gene: TRBJ2-3; CDR3aa: ASSGLRDRETY